This is a list of T cell receptor beta chains from one sample in a study of blood T cell repertoires in COVID-19. Here immunoSEQ multiplex PCR was the method, and the copy in TCRdb shows in-frame clones only, minus some. The sample shows under 200,000 clones, around 89% of them seen only once. Sequenced sample: PBMCs or T cells enriched from blood (not recorded which). The receptors originated from a woman aged 18-29 years who had recovered from COVID-19. The CDR3 runs from the conserved cysteine through the conserved F or W. D genes are given only for firm matches. Expanded clones get a size class; other rows say once, few or many, or leave the size out.

v_call	clone_size	d_call	j_call	cdr3_aa	cdr3_nt
TRBV7-8	NA	NA	TRBJ1-4	CASSMGARTVGEKLFF	TGTGCCAGCAGCATGGGAGCTAGGACAGTCGGTGAAAAACTGTTTTTT
TRBV30	NA	TRBD1	TRBJ1-2	CAWSPGQGAYGYTF	TGTGCCTGGAGTCCCGGACAGGGGGCCTATGGCTACACCTTC
TRBV28	NA	NA	TRBJ1-2	CASTGRQSYTF	TGTGCCAGCACTGGCCGTCAGAGCTACACCTTC
TRBV5-1	once	TRBD1	TRBJ1-5	CASSTNGGTGGSGSNQPQHF	TGCGCCAGCAGCACGAATGGCGGGACAGGGGGTTCGGGGAGCAATCAGCCCCAGCATTTT
TRBV2	NA	TRBD1	TRBJ1-1	CASNGQGRATEAFF	TGTGCCAGCAACGGACAGGGTCGGGCCACTGAAGCTTTCTTT
TRBV30	NA	NA	TRBJ2-1	CAWSVAGINEQFF	TGTGCCTGGAGTGTAGCCGGGATCAATGAGCAGTTCTTC
TRBV9	few	NA	TRBJ2-7	CASSVADSSTYEQYF	TGTGCCAGCAGCGTAGCTGACAGCTCGACCTACGAGCAGTACTTC
TRBV28	NA	TRBD1	TRBJ1-6	CASSTRPDRGNSPLHF	TGTGCCAGCAGTACCAGGCCGGACAGGGGGAACTCACCCCTCCACTTT
TRBV12-3/TRBV12-4	NA	NA	TRBJ2-5	CASSLVAGETQYF	TGTGCCAGCAGTTTAGTAGCCGGGGAGACCCAGTACTTC
TRBV7-4	once	NA	TRBJ1-5	CALAWRGGSGRGKNQPQHF	TGTGCGTTGGCTTGGCGAGGGGGTAGTGGTCGTGGCAAAAATCAGCCCCAGCATTTT
TRBV11-2	NA	TRBD1	TRBJ1-1	CASSLERDRDTEAFF	TGTGCCAGCAGCTTAGAGAGGGACAGGGACACTGAAGCTTTCTTT
TRBV5-1	few	TRBD1	TRBJ1-3	CASSAGTGGTGNTIYF	TGCGCCAGCAGCGCGGGGACAGGGGGAACTGGAAACACCATATATTTT
TRBV9	NA	TRBD2	TRBJ2-2	CASSVLAGTGELFF	TGTGCCAGCAGCGTTCTAGCGGGGACCGGGGAGCTGTTTTTT
TRBV12-3/TRBV12-4	once	NA	TRBJ1-3	CASSPGNTIYF	TGTGCCAGCTCTCCCGGTAACACCATATATTTT
TRBV3-1/TRBV3-2	NA	TRBD1	TRBJ1-1	CASRRKTGGHTEAFF	TGTGCCAGCAGACGAAAGACAGGGGGCCACACTGAAGCTTTCTTT
TRBV24-1	NA	NA	TRBJ1-1	CATSDGGGNTEAFF	TGTGCCACCAGTGATGGCGGGGGGAACACTGAAGCTTTCTTT
TRBV19	NA	NA	TRBJ2-7	CASRGASSYEQYF	TGTGCCAGTCGGGGGGCCTCCTCCTACGAGCAGTACTTC
TRBV2	once	TRBD2	TRBJ2-5	CASSELGGYQETQYF	TGTGCCAGCAGTGAATTGGGGGGGTACCAAGAGACCCAGTACTTC
TRBV11-2	few	NA	TRBJ1-2	CASSLGGREYGYTF	TGTGCCAGCAGCTTAGGGGGCCGGGAGTATGGCTACACCTTC
TRBV19	NA	NA	TRBJ1-5	CASTVAGINQPQHF	TGTGCCAGTACAGTAGCCGGAATCAATCAGCCCCAGCATTTT
TRBV25-1	NA	NA	TRBJ1-2	CASSVGVGDGYTF	TGTGCCAGCAGTGTAGGTGTAGGGGATGGCTACACCTTC
TRBV12-3/TRBV12-4	NA	TRBD1	TRBJ1-2	CASSSGQFYGYTF	TGTGCCAGCAGTTCGGGACAGTTCTATGGCTACACCTTC
TRBV6-6	NA	NA	TRBJ2-2	CASSQRESNTGELFF	TGTGCCAGCAGTCAGAGGGAGTCTAACACCGGGGAGCTGTTTTTT
TRBV13	NA	NA	TRBJ2-1	CASSLAAGARDVLFF	TGTGCCAGCAGCTTAGCCGCGGGGGCCAGAGACGTTCTCTTCTTC